The sequence of this T cell receptor (beta chain) was determined in a study of cytomegalovirus exposure and HLA in healthy donors (TCRdb year 2017). Looking at the study overall: An earlier analysis of approximately 550 of the donors reported 250 to 300 Gb of sequence data and roughly 110 million unique TCR beta sequences from roughly 180 million T cells. Alongside the repertoire data, information on donor age, sex, ethnicity and CMV serostatus was compiled. On average, roughly 250,000 unique TCR beta nucleotide sequences were sequenced per donor among a few hundred genotyped donors of the cohort, with around 19% of those sequences being non-productive. A later genetic analysis took genome-wide SNP genotypes for about 65% of the 666 donors and used that subset as a discovery cohort. The study combined high-throughput TCR immunosequencing, statistical association of individual TCRs with disease status, and machine learning to predict cytomegalovirus infection status. Roughly five DR-DQ haplotypes were handled as single units for association and clustering, since linkage in the cohort was strong. The genetic ancestry cluster associated with self-reported Caucasian donors included over 65% of the roughly 360 genotyped donors. In addition to the first cohort of several hundred subjects, a separate validation cohort of about 120 different subjects was used. Around 320 gigabases of sequencing data and 70 million to 85 million unique TCR sequences were included in an early release covering about 620 HLA-typed donors. The study was designed to test whether signatures of past pathogen exposure could be identified by cataloging public T cell receptors. In a later analysis, previously published TCR beta repertoires from several hundred donors were re-analyzed and high-resolution HLA genotyping was added so that TCR occurrence patterns could be studied. Typing coverage differed by locus: A, B, C, DRB1 and DQB1 were typed in about 620-630 donors, DQA1 in about 500, DPA1 in 600 to 610, and DPB1 in 400 to 490. To decide whether each TCR beta V gene segment behaved as functional or pseudogenic, an earlier analysis of fewer than 750 of the donors relied on high-throughput TCR beta sequencing. The T cell repertoires of roughly 660 subjects were profiled by immunosequencing and related to cytomegalovirus serostatus. HLA typing included class I and class II loci at four-digit resolution. Every discovery cohort repertoire had been produced on one sequencing platform. The later analysis used no new phenotypic data to find candidate immune exposures, relying instead on TCR beta sequences and their occurrence across donors.

The cohort consisted of 666 healthy bone marrow donors. All cohort members were sampled while nominally healthy, although unrecorded immune exposures were likely present. The donor tested CMV seronegative and was one of the 352 seronegative cohort members. A peripheral blood sample was collected from each donor, and TCR beta sequencing was performed on peripheral blood mononuclear cells. The Qiagen DNeasy Blood Extraction Kit was used to extract genomic DNA from the blood cell samples. The library came from the immunoSEQ multiplex PCR assay. The multiplex PCR relied on a mix of 60 forward primers for TCR Vbeta segments and 13 reverse primers for TCR Jbeta segments. Amplification of the CDR3 region of rearranged TCR beta genes was performed with a multiplex PCR assay on genomic DNA. The Illumina HiSeq System was used to sequence the amplified TCR beta libraries as 87-base-pair reads. Turning to the authors' computational methods: Across the roughly 640 repertoires, a later analysis counted tens of millions of unique TCR beta chains, some 11 million of which were shared by at least two donors. Raw reads were error-corrected and collapsed into unique sequences with a nearest-neighbor algorithm that merged closely related sequences to remove PCR and sequencing errors. CDR3 sequences were aligned to IMGT reference sequences to assign V, D and J gene segments. For a sequence to be retained, a match of at least six nucleotides to both a V gene segment and a J gene segment was required. Rearrangements were classified as productive when the CDR3 lacked stop codons and remained in frame with V and J, and all other rearrangements were classified as non-productive. CDR3 was defined by IMGT convention, running from the second conserved V-encoded cysteine to the conserved J-encoded phenylalanine. The earlier analysis of 550 to 650 of the donors excluded any sequence lacking an unambiguous match to a single V gene segment. An earlier analysis of 587 of the donors called V segments functional above 56.7% productive rearrangements and segregating when the between-donor standard deviation exceeded 5%. To diagnose cytomegalovirus status from the catalog of TCR beta chain sequences, a statistical classification framework was built. In a later analysis, V and J genes were assigned by comparing TCR nucleotide sequences against IMGT/GENE-DB human TR gene sequences. The TCRdist pipeline was used in a later analysis to assign CDR3 sequences and most-parsimonious VDJ recombination scenarios. A later analysis defined each TCR beta chain by its CDR3 amino acid sequence plus V-gene family, and excluded reads lacking a unique V-gene family. A later analysis removed 550 to 700 highly shared, low-generation-probability nucleotide sequences to deal with suspected cross-contamination and a sequencing artifact. For each public chain, a later analysis derived a clonal expansion index from normalized ranks of inferred template counts within each repertoire. In a later analysis, generation probabilities were computed using a VDJ recombination model fitted to out-of-frame rearrangements, and the results were checked against IGoR. A later analysis scored TCR-TCR, TCR-HLA and TCR-CMV co-occurrence with hypergeometric tests, applying a repertoire-size bias correction to TCR pairs. To estimate false discovery rates, a later analysis permuted the HLA or CMV assignments 20 times. In a later analysis, co-occurring TCRs were grouped using DBSCAN, and TCRdist sequence similarity was added for clustering within HLA-allele-positive subsets. For co-occurrence clustering, repertoires with fewer than 30,000 or more than 120,000 public chains were excluded, along with roughly five repertoires with anomalous nucleotide sharing. The immuneACCESS repertoire file appears here via TCRdb, limited to in-frame rearrangements. These files lack a portion of the clones; in checked studies, under half of the deficit traces to unresolved V genes, and the cause of the others is not known. D and trimming come from the DNA, and the V and J calls and clone size come from that table. The sample table records 110,000 to 150,000 clones. 0.85% to 1% of the sample lies in the top ten.

CDR1 and CDR2 are drawn from the germline V gene: MDHEN, SYDVKM. V is cut back by 7 bases and J by 8 bases, with 11 bases in the junction unmatched. From the cysteine through the phenylalanine, the CDR3 covers 14 amino acids. The read is trimmed to its CDR3 DNA, 42 bases read in frame from base 1. What the study reported, not specific to this receptor: Most TCR sequences were seen in very few donors, while some public TCRs were found in many individuals. According to a later analysis, parvovirus B19, influenza, CMV and Epstein-Barr virus appeared linked to several top co-occurrence clusters. In vitro tests confirmed that a few of the cytomegalovirus-associated TCR beta chains recognize cytomegalovirus antigens. In a later analysis, the rate of TCR association differed among HLA loci, with DRB1 alleles having the most associated TCRs and HLA-C alleles having the fewest. Because counts were too low, 15 to 20 rarely observed V segments, including chromosome 9 orphons, were excluded from the earlier analysis of fewer than 650 of the donors. HLA typing was unavailable for some donors at each locus, so association tests used only the typed subset. A later analysis found that most CMV-associated TCR beta chains appeared HLA-restricted, with HLA associations seemingly driven largely by CMV exposure. The classifier was reported to diagnose cytomegalovirus status with high specificity and sensitivity in both the original and validation cohorts. A later genetic analysis reported fewer N-insertions in productive TCRs among donors in an Asian-associated ancestry cluster than the approximately 670-donor mean. The study listed 164 TCR beta chains as associated with cytomegalovirus. Sequencing depth was assumed to be roughly uniform across donors in the presence/absence analyses, though that assumption may not hold. The sequencing pipeline was judged likely to have produced a cluster of highly shared sequence variants as a technical artifact. Some IMGT-functional V segments, including TRBV6-2 and TRBV6-3, could not be told apart with the 87-base-pair reads, so those segments were excluded. In a later analysis, some 18,000 TCR beta sequences were associated with specific HLA alleles at a false discovery rate of 0.05. Linkage disequilibrium might explain the correlated functional status among segregating V segments, but an unknown experimental factor could not be ruled out. V-gene and J-gene trimming of TCR beta chains was associated with a missense DCLRE1C variant in a later genetic analysis, and the association was replicated in an independent cohort. Immune exposure information for the cohort was limited to CMV serostatus. It was suggested by the authors that the approach could potentially be generalized to other disease states and immunological phenotypes. An earlier analysis of around 500 of the donors showed that most TCR beta V segments appeared in productive rearrangements either about 87% or about 30% of the time, which broadly matched IMGT annotations. A further reported finding was that TCR beta sequences accurately predicted the HLA-A and HLA-B alleles for most subjects in the first cohort. In a later analysis, HLA-associated TCR beta chains were found to be more clonally expanded and to have lower generation probabilities than equally common non-associated chains. Only TCR beta chains were sequenced in this cohort, and the absence of alpha or paired-chain data limited detectable features. Strong co-occurrence of HLA alleles, especially DR and DQ, made assigning TCR associations to individual alleles difficult.

With respect to this clone: This clone's antigen is unknown.

Input material: PBMCs. The chain is encoded by TRBV28 joined to TRBJ1-2, with 9 middle bases fitting TRBD1. The clonotype was recovered from a male donor in good health and CMV-seronegative. The CDR3 in this case is CASTLLTGGGGYTF. DNA sequence: TGTGCCAGCACCCTACTGACAGGGGGTGGAGGCTACACCTTC.